What follows are 21 T cell receptor beta chains derived from one specimen sequenced in a study of CD4+ T cells in melanoma. TCRdb's copy holds only in-frame clones and misses some; the assay was immunoSEQ multiplex PCR. The data contain about 110,000 clones, about 92% of them singletons. Sequencing used peripheral blood. The origin of the receptors is a human donor with melanoma.

V is TRBV2 and J is TRBJ1-1; no clear D gene. The CDR3 runs to 14 residues. In germline, CDR1 is SNHLY, CDR2 FYNNEI. V shed 4 bases and J shed 5 bases, with 14 bases lying between them. The CDR3 here is CASSANTAGTEAFF. The CDR3 bases are TGTGCCAGCAGTGCCAACACCGCGGGGACTGAAGCTTTCTTT.

The V gene is TRBV9, the J gene TRBJ2-7, with D hard to call. V lost 0 bases, J lost 1 base, and 5 bases lay in between. The CDR3 covers 13 residues. Germline CDR1 and CDR2: SGDLS and YYNGEE. The CDR3 nucleotides are TGTGCCAGCAGCGTAGGGCCGTCCTACGAGCAGTACTTC. Translation: CASSVGPSYEQYF.

V is TRBV30 and J is TRBJ1-5; no firm D call. The CDR3 has 13 residues. V was pared by 0 bases and J by 1 base, with 4 bases between. The germline gives CDR1 GTSNPN, CDR2 SVGIG (reference sequence). The CDR3 coding sequence is TGTGCCTGGAGTGTCCACAGCAATCAGCCCCAGCATTTT. This codes for CAWSVHSNQPQHF.

This clone was counted between two and nine times. V usage is TRBV4-2 and J usage is TRBJ2-2; D perhaps matches TRBD2 (6 bases). The CDR3 sequence is 16 residues long. Trimming left V 3 bases short and J 2 bases short, with 13 bases between. Looked up from germline, CDR1 is LGHNA and CDR2 is YNFKEQ. CDR3 sequence reads: CASSHRGLRNTGELFF. As DNA, the CDR3 is TGTGCCAGCAGCCATAGGGGACTCCGAAACACCGGGGAGCTGTTTTTT.

This chain connects TRBV7-2 to TRBJ2-1; D not certain. V lost 1 base to trimming and J lost 2 bases, with 9 bases between them. The CDR3 has 15 residues. Germline assignment: CDR1 SGHTA and CDR2 FQGNSA. The DNA of the CDR3 is TGTGCCAGCAGCTTAGAGGGCGGAACCTACAATGAGCAGTTCTTC. Its translation is CASSLEGGTYNEQFF.

The gene calls are TRBV6-1 and TRBJ2-7, with D possibly being TRBD1 (5 bases). The germline V gene encodes CDR1 MNHNS and CDR2 SASEGT. V dropped 2 bases and J dropped 5 bases, with 13 bases sitting between them. The CDR3 sequence is 14 residues long. The CDR3 here is CASSELPGLDEQYF. CDR3 sequence (DNA): TGTGCCAGCAGTGAACTTCCAGGGCTGGACGAGCAGTACTTC.

This clone was observed a single time. The chain combines TRBV15 with TRBJ2-7, with no clear D. There are 14 residues in the CDR3. CDR1 is LNHNV, CDR2 YYDKDF, per germline (reference sequence). V lost 2 bases to trimming and J lost 9 bases, with 17 bases between them. The CDR3 loop reads CATSRKSRVPGQYF. The CDR3 nucleotides read TGTGCCACCAGCAGAAAGTCCCGCGTTCCCGGGCAGTACTTC.

The chain is built from TRBV18 and TRBJ1-1; 7 bases are shared with TRBD1. This CDR3 region has 15 residues. Looked up from germline, CDR1 is KGHSH and CDR2 is LQKENI. J was trimmed by 3 bases and V by 6 bases; bases with no gene match: 10. CDR3 protein: CASSPQGGGDTEAFF. The CDR3 DNA reads as TGTGCCAGCTCTCCCCAGGGGGGCGGGGACACTGAAGCTTTCTTT. Complete variable domain (other parts from reference TRBV18 and TRBJ1-1): NAGVMQNPRHLVRRRGQEARLRCSPMKGHSHVYWYRQLPEEGLKFMVYLQKENIIDESGMPKERFSAEFPKEGPSILRIQQVVRGDSAAYFCASSPQGGGDTEAFFGQGTRLTVV.

The chain uses TRBV6-6 and TRBJ1-3; a weak D match, TRBD1 (5 bases). This CDR3 spans 13 amino acids. Between the trimmed V and J ends, which lost 2 bases and 4 bases, there was a span of 6 bases. Germline CDR1 reads MNHNY; CDR2 reads SVGAGI (reference sequence). DNA of the CDR3: TGTGCCAGCAGTTACGCAGGGGGAAACACCATATATTTT. Amino acid sequence: CASSYAGGNTIYF.

V is TRBV9 and J is TRBJ2-5; D could derive from TRBD1 or TRBD2 (6 bases each). The CDR3 totals 17 residues. V was trimmed by 5 bases and J by 4 bases, leaving 24 bases between them. Per the germline V gene, CDR1 is SGDLS and CDR2 is YYNGEE. The CDR3 region has the DNA TGTGCCAGCAGTCTCGCGATAGGGGGGCCGGAGGTAGAGACCCAGTACTTC. Its protein is CASSLAIGGPEVETQYF.

The gene calls are TRBV28 and TRBJ1-5, with a tentative D call TRBD1 (5 bases). This CDR3 contains 18 residues. V was shortened by 2 bases and J by 0 bases, with 17 bases between the two germline ends. Germline lookup yields CDR1 MDHEN and CDR2 SYDVKM. In DNA form, the CDR3 reads TGTGCCAGCAGTTTAGGGGGGAAGACAGCCTATAGCAATCAGCCCCAGCATTTT. This codes for CASSLGGKTAYSNQPQHF.

This chain uses TRBV5-1 with TRBJ2-1, with a possible D match to TRBD1 (5 bases). CDR3 size: 15 residues. Germline V gene lookup returns CDR1 SGHRS and CDR2 YFSETQ. Trimming shortened V by 2 bases and J by 12 bases, and 21 bases separated the two germline ends. The CDR3 DNA is TGCGCCAGCAGCTTTGGCAGGGCTATCTCGATTGCGCAGTTCTTC. Encoded protein: CASSFGRAISIAQFF.

This chain joins TRBV6-5 and TRBJ2-1, with 8 bases lining up with TRBD2. The trim removed 2 bases at V and 8 bases at J, leaving 8 bases unmatched. The germline gives CDR1 MNHEY, CDR2 SVGAGI. The CDR3 covers 15 residues. CDR3 sequence reads: CASSYAGGKIHEQFF. CDR3 nucleotide sequence: TGTGCCAGCAGTTACGCGGGGGGAAAAATCCATGAGCAGTTCTTC.

The genes are TRBV7-2 and TRBJ2-1, with D perhaps TRBD1 (5 bases). The germline CDR1 and CDR2 sequences are SGHTA and FQGNSA. V was pared by 1 base and J by 4 bases, with 14 bases between. The CDR3 contains 16 residues. The CDR3 sequence is CASSLGGHPGYNEQFF. The DNA for the CDR3 is TGTGCCAGCAGCTTAGGGGGTCACCCAGGGTACAATGAGCAGTTCTTC.

The V call is TRBV5-5, the J call TRBJ1-5; D may be TRBD1 (5 bases). CDR3 length: 14 residues. The V gene's germline CDR1 is SGHKS and CDR2 YYEKEE (reference sequence). Trimming removed 2 bases at V and 7 bases at J, with 13 bases between. This CDR3 reads CASSLMGTGQPQHF. CDR3 bases: TGTGCCAGCAGCTTAATGGGGACTGGGCAGCCCCAGCATTTT.

V usage is TRBV11-2 and J usage is TRBJ1-1, with unresolved D. The CDR3 extends over 15 amino acids. V gave up 0 bases and J gave up 3 bases, with 11 bases separating them. Per the germline V gene, CDR1 is SGHAT and CDR2 is FQNNGV. CDR3 nucleotide sequence: TGTGCCAGCAGCTTAGAGCGTGCTGGGGACACTGAAGCTTTCTTT. It yields the protein CASSLERAGDTEAFF.

The V and J genes are TRBV2 and TRBJ1-1; TRBD1 might be the D (5 bases). The CDR3 loop spans 13 amino acids. The V gene lost 7 bases and the J gene lost 2 bases, with 11 bases spanning the gap. Germline CDR1 and CDR2: SNHLY and FYNNEI. CDR3 sequence (DNA): TGTGCCAGCAAGGGCCAGGGAAACACTGAAGCTTTCTTT. This codes for CASKGQGNTEAFF.

The chain recombines TRBV15 with TRBJ2-3; 12 bases match TRBD2. Germline loops: CDR1 LNHNV, CDR2 YYDKDF (reference sequence). The length of the CDR3 is 17 residues. V shed 2 bases, J shed 6 bases, and the junction held 9 bases outside the gene matches. The CDR3 DNA reads TGTGCCACCAGCAGATCGAGACTAGCGGGGGCCGAGGATACGCAGTATTTT. The encoded protein is CATSRSRLAGAEDTQYF.

The chain combines TRBV5-1 with TRBJ2-7; perhaps TRBD1 as D (5 bases). The CDR3 loop spans 14 amino acids. CDR1 and CDR2 (germline): SGHRS, YFSETQ. The V and J ends lost 5 bases and 2 bases respectively, with 14 bases between them. DNA of the CDR3: TGCGCCAGCAGTGACCCCGCGACAGCCTACGAGCAGTACTTC. It encodes CASSDPATAYEQYF. The full variable domain, in which reference TRBV5-1 and TRBJ2-7 provide the parts outside the CDR3, is KAGVTQTPRYLIKTRGQQVTLSCSPISGHRSVSWYQQTPGQGLQFLFEYFSETQRNKGNFPGRFSGRQFSNSRSEMNVSTLELGDSALYLCASSDPATAYEQYFGPGTRLTVT.

This clone was detected only once. The chain joins TRBV7-9 to TRBJ1-1, with D hard to call. Trimming took off 5 bases at V and 4 bases at J, with 5 bases between the two ends. Germline CDR1 and CDR2: SEHNR and FQNEAQ (reference sequence). This CDR3 is built from 11 residues. CDR3 sequence reads: CASSILTEAFF. DNA for the CDR3: TGTGCCAGCAGCATTCTCACTGAAGCTTTCTTT. The whole variable domain, remainder taken from reference TRBV7-9 and TRBJ1-1, is DTGVSQNPRHKITKRGQNVTFRCDPISEHNRLYWYRQTLGQGPEFLTYFQNEAQLEKSRLLSDRFSAERPKGSFSTLEIQRTEQGDSAMYLCASSILTEAFFGQGTRLTVV.

This clone was seen a handful of times. The chain employs TRBV16 and TRBJ1-2; 7 bases are shared with TRBD1. The CDR3 has 14 residues. V lost 3 bases, J lost 5 bases, and 6 bases stayed unmatched. Germline CDR1 reads KGHSY; CDR2 reads FQNENV. CDR3 nucleotide sequence: TGTGCCAGCAGCCACAGGGGGAACCCGTATGGCTACACCTTC. It codes for CASSHRGNPYGYTF.